Listed here are 17 T cell receptor beta chains from one sample, sequenced in a study of shared clonotypes between healthy human individuals. CD45RO-negative, CCR7-selected cells formed the naive CD8 fraction, which excluded terminally differentiated effector memory CD45RA+ cells. Some clones are missing from TCRdb's copy, which holds only in-frame ones; the method was immunoSEQ multiplex PCR. The sample yields some 2,100,000 clones, more than 85% seen once. The specimen sequenced was naive CD8+ T cells from PBMCs. The receptor set was obtained from a man between 18 and 35 years old in good health. Some clones in this sample may be carry-over from other donors' samples.

The V call is TRBV6-1, the J call TRBJ1-1; D gene uncertain. CDR3 length equals 14 residues. The ends were cut back, 6 bases at V and 2 bases at J, with 13 bases in the middle. CDR1 and CDR2 from the germline V gene are MNHNS and SASEGT. The CDR3 reads CASSLISGNTEAFF. The DNA of the CDR3 is TGTGCCAGCAGCCTTATTAGCGGCAACACTGAAGCTTTCTTT.

This chain links TRBV25-1 with TRBJ2-1, with D perhaps TRBD2 (5 bases). CDR1 is MGHDK, CDR2 SYGVNS, per germline. The CDR3 length is 14 residues. V lost 1 base and J 9 bases, leaving 13 bases between the germline ends. CDR3 loop: CASSECRGSCEQFF. In DNA form, the CDR3 reads TGTGCCAGCAGTGAATGCCGGGGTTCGTGTGAGCAGTTCTTC.

The chain couples TRBV27 to TRBJ2-6; D ambiguous. V dropped 9 bases and J dropped 0 bases, with 9 bases sitting between them. In germline, CDR1 is MNHEY, CDR2 SMNVEV (reference sequence). The CDR3 is made up of 14 amino acids. The CDR3 DNA is TGTGCCAGTCACAGCAGCTCTGGGGCCAACGTCCTGACTTTC. Residues: CASHSSSGANVLTF.

To note about this clone: Different DNA sequences within this sample yield the same CDR3. The V gene is TRBV5-8, the J gene TRBJ2-5, with TRBD1 as a possible D gene (5 bases). Germline CDR1 and CDR2: SGHTS and YDEGEE. The CDR3 loop spans 15 amino acids. Trimming pared 2 bases from V and 1 base from J, leaving 12 bases between. The CDR3 DNA is TGTGCCAGCAGCTTAGGCACAGGTACCCAAGAGACCCAGTACTTC. This gives the protein CASSLGTGTQETQYF. The whole variable domain, remainder taken from reference TRBV5-8 and TRBJ2-5, is EAGVTQSPTHLIKTRGQQATLRCSPISGHTSVYWYQQALGLGLQFLLWYDEGEERNRGNFPPRFSGRQFPNYSSELNVNALELEDSALYLCASSLGTGTQETQYFGPGTRLLVL.

As for this clone: Other DNA sequences in the sample encode the same CDR3. V is TRBV11-2 and J is TRBJ2-7, with a possible D match to TRBD2 (5 bases). V was pared by 0 bases and J by 5 bases, with 8 bases between. The length of the CDR3 is 13 residues. Germline V gene sequence: CDR1 SGHAT, CDR2 FQNNGV. The CDR3 DNA follows: TGTGCCAGCAGCTTAGAACTGGGAGACGAGCAGTACTTC. Translated, it gives CASSLELGDEQYF.

This clone was seen a few times. V gene TRBV19 combines with J gene TRBJ2-1, with D tentatively TRBD2 (5 bases). Deletions cut 3 bases from V and 6 bases from J, with 15 bases between. The CDR3 extends over 15 amino acids. Germline CDR1 is LNHDA and CDR2 is SQIVND (reference sequence). For the CDR3, the DNA is TGTGCCAGTAGTATCGGACTTTCCTACCCCAATGAGCAGTTCTTC. Its protein product is CASSIGLSYPNEQFF.

This chain joins TRBV30 and TRBJ1-1, with D maybe TRBD1 (6 bases). Per the germline V gene, CDR1 is GTSNPN and CDR2 is SVGIG (reference sequence). This CDR3 is 16 amino acids long. Deletions cut 4 bases from V and 2 bases from J, with 20 bases between. CDR3 DNA sequence: TGTGCCTGGAACTCGAAATATACGACAGGTAACACTGAAGCTTTCTTT. This translates into CAWNSKYTTGNTEAFF.

The CDR3 DNA follows: TGTGCCAGCAGTCGGAAGAACCTAGGAGTTTGGGATGAGCAGTTCTTC. Translated: CASSRKNLGVWDEQFF. This chain connects TRBV28 to TRBJ2-1; D ambiguous. V lost 5 bases, J lost 8 bases, and 22 bases lay in between. The CDR3 is made up of 16 amino acids. Germline V gene sequence: CDR1 MDHEN, CDR2 SYDVKM.

This clone appeared a few times. The chain joins TRBV6-6 to TRBJ1-4; TRBD1 is a possible D gene (6 bases). The V gene lost 6 bases and the J gene lost 7 bases, with 15 bases spanning the gap. The CDR3 loop spans 14 amino acids. In germline, CDR1 is MNHNY, CDR2 SVGAGI (reference sequence). The CDR3, as DNA: TGTGCCAGCAGCCCAGGGGCCGTAAGTGAAAAACTGTTTTTT. Its translation is CASSPGAVSEKLFF.

The chain joins TRBV6-6 to TRBJ2-2; no clear D. The CDR3 length is 14 residues. V was shortened by 6 bases and J by 6 bases, with 14 bases between the two germline ends. Looked up from germline, CDR1 is MNHNY and CDR2 is SVGAGI (reference sequence). The CDR3 protein is CASSLPPGPGELFF. The CDR3 DNA sequence: TGTGCCAGCAGCCTACCACCGGGTCCCGGGGAGCTGTTTTTT.

The rearrangement uses TRBV7-9 and TRBJ2-2, with a tentative D call TRBD1 (6 bases). From germline, CDR1 is SEHNR and CDR2 FQNEAQ (reference sequence). This CDR3 is 13 amino acids long. Trimming removed 11 bases at V and 1 base at J, with 11 bases between. CDR3 DNA: TGTGCCCGCCGACAGGAGAACACCGGGGAGCTGTTTTTT. Translated, it gives CARRQENTGELFF. The complete variable domain, with remaining parts taken from reference TRBV7-9 and TRBJ2-2, reads DTGVSQNPRHKITKRGQNVTFRCDPISEHNRLYWYRQTLGQGPEFLTYFQNEAQLEKSRLLSDRFSAERPKGSFSTLEIQRTEQGDSAMYLCARRQENTGELFFGEGSRLTVL.

The genes are TRBV9 and TRBJ2-5, with 7 positions matching TRBD2. The trim removed 0 bases at V and 13 bases at J, leaving 15 bases unmatched. CDR3 length equals 15 residues. CDR1 is SGDLS and CDR2 is YYNGEE in the germline V gene. In DNA, the CDR3 is TGTGCCAGCAGCGTAGGTTCGGGGAGGGACCGTGAAATGTACTTC. Translation: CASSVGSGRDREMYF.

This sequence joins TRBV2 and TRBJ1-4, with TRBD1 matching over 7 bases. This CDR3 is 17 amino acids long. Germline lookup yields CDR1 SNHLY and CDR2 FYNNEI. Germline trimming cut 3 bases from V and 0 bases from J; bases unmatched to any gene: 7. The CDR3 here is CASSDPTGRATNEKLFF. CDR3 in DNA: TGTGCCAGCAGTGACCCGACAGGGAGGGCAACTAATGAAAAACTGTTTTTT.

This clone was observed once. The rearrangement joins TRBV10-1 to TRBJ2-7; D is perhaps TRBD1 (6 bases). Deletions cut 10 bases from V and 4 bases from J, with 20 bases between. CDR3 length equals 14 residues. Germline V gene sequence: CDR1 WNHNN, CDR2 SYGVQD (reference sequence). Written as DNA, the CDR3 is TGCGCCACCCGCATAGGCAGGGGACCGTACGAGCAGTACTTC. Translated, it gives CATRIGRGPYEQYF.

V usage is TRBV7-9 and J usage is TRBJ2-1; D uncertain. Between the trimmed V and J ends, which lost 0 bases and 12 bases, there was a span of 3 bases. CDR1 and CDR2 from the germline V gene are SEHNR and FQNEAQ (reference sequence). This CDR3 has 10 residues. CDR3: CASSLAVQFF. For the CDR3, the DNA is TGTGCCAGCAGCTTAGCGGTGCAGTTCTTC.

This chain links TRBV10-3 with TRBJ1-5, with 7 bases fitting TRBD1. Losses at the gene ends were 10 bases for V and 1 base for J; bases not matched to a gene: 7. From germline, CDR1 is ENHRY and CDR2 SYGVKD. The CDR3 has 14 amino acids. The chain's CDR3 is CATAAGGSNQPQHF. For the CDR3, the DNA is TGTGCCACCGCGGCAGGGGGGAGCAATCAGCCCCAGCATTTT.

The rearrangement links TRBV28 to TRBJ2-2; the D gene is possibly TRBD1 (5 bases). The germline V and J ends were trimmed by 7 bases and 3 bases, with 12 bases remaining between them. This CDR3 contains 14 residues. The germline CDR1 and CDR2 sequences are MDHEN and SYDVKM. CDR3 DNA sequence: TGTGCCAGCACCCAAACAGGACACACCGGGGAGCTGTTTTTT. Translation: CASTQTGHTGELFF.